What follows are 15 T cell receptor beta chains derived from one specimen sequenced in a study of T cells in Graves' hyperthyroidism and ophthalmopathy. Amplification of TCR beta CDR3 regions was performed using RNA transcripts as template. The HTBI primer set was used in a first-round RT-PCR of the TCR CDR3. One entry per CDR3 protein, called by TCRdb with MiXCR from the multiplex PCR reads. The sample has under 400,000 distinct CDR3 sequences; less than 15% are singletons. Sequences were obtained from blood. Every receptor here comes from a woman aged 18-29 years with Graves' hyperthyroidism.

This clonotype came up many times. V is TRBV10-1 and J is TRBJ1-1, with 9 bases lining up with TRBD1. This CDR3 has 15 residues. J was trimmed by 4 bases and V by 3 bases; bases with no gene match: 6. Germline lookup yields CDR1 WNHNN and CDR2 SYGVQD (reference sequence). The CDR3: CASSDPGQGSTEAFF. For the CDR3, the DNA is TGCGCCAGCAGTGATCCGGGACAGGGAAGCACTGAAGCTTTCTTT.

This clonotype occurred many times. This chain links TRBV7-2 with TRBJ1-6; D uncertain. The CDR3 has 13 residues. CDR1 is SGHTA and CDR2 is FQGNSA in the germline V gene. V dropped 3 bases and J dropped 10 bases, with 10 bases sitting between them. The CDR3 sequence: CASSLDSGSPLHF. CDR3 in DNA: TGTGCCAGCAGCTTGGACTCGGGATCACCCCTCCACTTT.

This clonotype was recorded many times. The chain has TRBV3-1 and TRBJ2-2, with 10 positions matching TRBD2. Germline V gene data show CDR1 as LGHDT and CDR2 as YNNKEL (reference sequence). J lost 6 bases, V lost 0 bases, and 7 bases had no gene match. This CDR3 region has 17 residues. The CDR3, as DNA: TGTGCCAGCAGCCAAGAGGGCAGCGGGAGGGCCGCCGGGGAGCTGTTTTTT. As protein: CASSQEGSGRAAGELFF.

This clonotype appeared many times. This chain links TRBV11-1 with TRBJ2-3, with 10 bases lining up with TRBD2. Germline V gene lookup returns CDR1 SGHAT and CDR2 FQDESV (reference sequence). The V segment lost 3 bases and the J segment 1 base; nucleotides outside the gene matches: 7. The CDR3 has 17 residues. CDR3: CASSFLTSGTRTDTQYF. CDR3 DNA: TGTGCCAGCAGCTTTCTAACTAGCGGGACCCGCACAGATACGCAGTATTTT. The full variable domain, rest sourced from reference TRBV11-1 and TRBJ2-3, is EAEVAQSPRYKITEKSQAVAFWCDPISGHATLYWYRQILGQGPELLVQFQDESVVDDSQLPKDRFSAERLKGVDSTLKIQPAELGDSAMYLCASSFLTSGTRTDTQYFGPGTRLTVL.

This clonotype was found many times. The rearrangement joins TRBV20-1 to TRBJ2-7, with D tentatively TRBD2 (5 bases). CDR3 length equals 14 residues. Germline V lookup: CDR1 DFQATT, CDR2 SNEGSKA (reference sequence). V was shortened by 6 bases and J by 5 bases, with 20 bases between the two germline ends. The CDR3 region is CSAAIGMLIHEQYF. CDR3 nucleotide sequence: TGCAGTGCGGCTATCGGGATGTTAATCCACGAGCAGTACTTC.

This clonotype was observed many times. This chain links TRBV20-1 with TRBJ1-5; 8 bases fit TRBD1. The CDR3 totals 23 residues. CDR1 and CDR2 (germline): DFQATT, SNEGSKA (reference sequence). V lost 5 bases, J lost 4 bases, and 34 bases stayed unmatched. In DNA form, the CDR3 reads TGCAGTGCTCCCGATCCCTCCCCCTATGAATCCTACTCCATGGACAGGGAGAATCAGCCCCAGCATTTT. Protein product: CSAPDPSPYESYSMDRENQPQHF.

In its sample, this clonotype was seen many times. This chain connects TRBV29-1 to TRBJ1-2, with D possibly TRBD1 on 5 matching bases. Trimming removed 7 bases from V and 6 bases from J, with 18 bases in between. This CDR3 region has 13 residues. The germline V gene has CDR1 SQVTM and CDR2 ANQGSEA. CDR3 sequence: CSARTAGGHGYTF. The CDR3 nucleotides are TGCAGCGCGAGGACGGCGGGGGGACATGGCTACACCTTC.

Ten or more counts support this clonotype. V and J are TRBV20-1 and TRBJ2-2; no reliable D call. V was clipped by 0 bases and J by 2 bases, with 7 bases between them. Germline V gene data show CDR1 as DFQATT and CDR2 as SNEGSKA (reference sequence). This CDR3 is 14 amino acids long. CDR3 sequence: CSARDWSNTGELFF. In DNA form, the CDR3 reads TGCAGTGCTAGAGATTGGAGTAACACCGGGGAGCTGTTTTTT.

This clonotype was observed a few times. Written as DNA, the CDR3 is TGTGCCAGCAGCCGGAGAGCGGACCCCGGGGCAGCGGGAACTGAAGCTTTCTTT. It codes for CASSRRADPGAAGTEAFF. The chain is built from TRBV5-6 and TRBJ1-1, with D perhaps TRBD1 (5 bases). Trimming left V 4 bases short and J 5 bases short, with 27 bases between. The CDR3 consists of 18 residues. The germline V gene has CDR1 SGHDT and CDR2 YYEEEE.

Ten or more counts support this clonotype. The chain is built from TRBV6-1 and TRBJ2-1; TRBD2 is a possible D gene (7 bases). V was clipped by 1 base and J by 7 bases, with 17 bases between them. The CDR3 sequence is 16 residues long. Germline V gene data show CDR1 as MNHNS and CDR2 as SASEGT. CDR3 DNA: TGTGCCAGCAGTGAAGAGGTTGGGGGGGGCGGGAATGAGCAGTTCTTC. Translating it yields CASSEEVGGGGNEQFF.

This clonotype has a count of ten or more. This sequence joins TRBV28 and TRBJ2-7; TRBD1 matches at 7 bases. Germline lookup yields CDR1 MDHEN and CDR2 SYDVKM. This CDR3 region has 15 residues. With 8 bases clipped from V and 3 bases from J, the junction kept 13 bases outside the gene matches. DNA for the CDR3: TGTGCCAGCCTCAGGGGCCAGGGGGTAAGCTACGAGCAGTACTTC. Translating gives CASLRGQGVSYEQYF. Looking up the rest from reference TRBV28 and TRBJ2-7 gives the full variable domain: DVKVTQSSRYLVKRTGEKVFLECVQDMDHENMFWYRQDPGLGLRLIYFSYDVKMKEKGDIPEGYSVSREKKERFSLILESASTNQTSMYLCASLRGQGVSYEQYFGPGTRLTVT.

This clonotype was detected many times. The chain has TRBV4-3 and TRBJ2-7, with 9 bases lining up with TRBD2. The CDR3 consists of 18 residues. The junction had 15 bases not matched to a gene; V was cut back by 0 bases and J by 6 bases. CDR1 is LGHNA and CDR2 is YSLEER in the germline V gene. For the CDR3, the DNA is TGCGCCAGCAGCCAAGAGCCCCTTGCGGGGGGGCGGTGGGCCGAGCAGTACTTC. This sequence encodes CASSQEPLAGGRWAEQYF.

This clonotype has only a few counts. V is TRBV6-5 and J is TRBJ1-5, with D possibly matching TRBD1 (6 bases). The CDR3 is made up of 14 amino acids. V was cut by 2 bases and J by 10 bases, with 15 bases left in between. Germline-derived CDR1 and CDR2 are MNHEY and SVGAGI. As DNA, the CDR3 is TGTGCCAGCAGTTACCGACAGATCGGGGGCCCCCAGCATTTT. Protein sequence: CASSYRQIGGPQHF.

This clonotype came up many times. The V call is TRBV4-2, the J call TRBJ1-1; the match to TRBD1 covers 7 bases. V shed 4 bases and J 3 bases; nucleotides not matched to a gene: 8. Per the germline V gene, CDR1 is LGHNA and CDR2 is YNFKEQ. This CDR3 is 15 amino acids long. CDR3 sequence: CASSPNRGRHTEAFF. CDR3 coding DNA: TGTGCCAGCAGCCCGAACAGGGGCAGGCACACTGAAGCTTTCTTT.

V usage is TRBV5-6 and J usage is TRBJ1-2, with 10 bases aligning to TRBD1. Germline V gives CDR1 SGHDT, CDR2 YYEEEE. V shed 1 base and J 4 bases; nucleotides not matched to a gene: 1. The CDR3 loop spans 14 amino acids. The CDR3 DNA follows: TGTGCCAGCAGCTTGTGGGACAGGGGCTATGGCTACACCTTC. Its protein is CASSLWDRGYGYTF.